The 14 T cell receptor beta chains presented below share a single source sample, sequenced in a study of blood T cell repertoires in COVID-19. Generated by immunoSEQ multiplex PCR, the TCRdb table keeps only in-frame clones and is missing some. The sample records some 170,000 clones, approximately 88% being singletons. The sequencing input was peripheral blood. The source of these receptors is a woman in her 40s with COVID-19, enrolled during active disease.

The V gene is TRBV9, the J gene TRBJ1-3; perhaps TRBD1 as D (5 bases). This CDR3 region has 14 residues. Germline values: CDR1 SGDLS, CDR2 YYNGEE. V gave up 2 bases and J gave up 2 bases, with 8 bases separating them. CDR3 coding DNA: TGTGCCAGCAGCGTTGACAGAACTGGAAACACCATATATTTT. It translates to CASSVDRTGNTIYF.

The genes are TRBV20-1 and TRBJ2-3; D gene unclear. Trimming removed 4 bases at V and 5 bases at J, with 7 bases between. In germline, CDR1 is DFQATT, CDR2 SNEGSKA (reference sequence). This CDR3 is 11 amino acids long. The CDR3 DNA reads TGCAGTGCTAATCTTCTAGATACGCAGTATTTT. Translating gives CSANLLDTQYF.

A remark on this clone: The sample holds other DNA sequences that translate to the same CDR3. This chain connects TRBV27 to TRBJ2-7; D not resolved. V was clipped by 6 bases and J by 1 base, with 7 bases between them. CDR3 length equals 12 residues. Per the germline V gene, CDR1 is MNHEY and CDR2 is SMNVEV (reference sequence). The CDR3 loop is CASSPGSYEQYF. The CDR3 coding sequence is TGTGCCAGCAGCCCGGGTTCCTACGAGCAGTACTTC.

Only one count was recorded for this clone. This sequence joins TRBV12-5 and TRBJ1-6; D gene unclear. The CDR3 loop spans 13 amino acids. With 8 bases removed from V and 4 bases from J, the gap between germline ends came to 9 bases. Germline CDR1 and CDR2: LGHNT and FRNRAP. CDR3 DNA sequence: TGTGCTAGTCGCGGGTTTTATAATTCACCCCTCCACTTT. Translating it yields CASRGFYNSPLHF.

This chain links TRBV6-6 with TRBJ2-5; a weak D match, TRBD2 (5 bases). Trimming cost V 2 bases and J 5 bases, with 6 bases left between them. CDR3 length: 12 amino acids. CDR1 and CDR2 from the germline V gene are MNHNY and SVGAGI (reference sequence). CDR3 bases: TGTGCCAGCAGTTACGCGGGCGAGACCCAGTACTTC. It encodes CASSYAGETQYF.

This chain joins TRBV5-6 and TRBJ2-7, with D tentatively TRBD2 (6 bases). The germline V and J ends were trimmed by 0 bases and 2 bases, with 12 bases remaining between them. There are 15 residues in the CDR3. Per germline, CDR1 SGHDT and CDR2 YYEEEE. CDR3 coding DNA: TGTGCCAGCAGCTTGGGGGGCGGGACCACCTACGAGCAGTACTTC. This sequence encodes CASSLGGGTTYEQYF.

This rearrangement joins TRBV9 to TRBJ2-7; unclear D gene. This CDR3 region has 14 residues. Trimming took 3 bases from V and 0 from J, leaving 10 bases between them. Germline CDR1 is SGDLS and CDR2 is YYNGEE. CDR3 sequence reads: CASSGGGNSYEQYF. For the CDR3, the DNA is TGTGCCAGCAGCGGAGGCGGTAACTCCTACGAGCAGTACTTC.

The V and J genes are TRBV7-6 and TRBJ1-1; 9 bases match TRBD1. In germline, CDR1 is SGHVS, CDR2 FNYEAQ. V lost 6 bases, J lost 3 bases, and 14 bases stayed unmatched. This CDR3 comprises 17 residues. The CDR3 loop reads CASSPLYRGRRYTEAFF. CDR3 nucleotides: TGTGCCAGCAGTCCGCTATACAGGGGGCGCAGGTACACTGAAGCTTTCTTT.

The CDR3 DNA reads as TGTGCCAGCAGTTATCCTTATAATTCACCCCTCCACTTT. This codes for CASSYPYNSPLHF. V usage is TRBV6-5 and J usage is TRBJ1-6; D uncertain. CDR3 length: 13 amino acids. The germline V gene has CDR1 MNHEY and CDR2 SVGAGI. Trimming stripped 3 bases from V and 4 bases from J, with 4 bases between.

V gene TRBV19 combines with J gene TRBJ2-1, with 8 bases matching TRBD2. The CDR3 is made up of 15 amino acids. The V gene end was trimmed by 6 bases and the J gene end by 8 bases; junction bases not matched to a gene: 12. Germline V CDR1 and CDR2: LNHDA, SQIVND (reference sequence). DNA for the CDR3: TGTGCCAGTAGGATAAATAGCGGGGCGGGCGATGAGCAGTTCTTC. Its protein product is CASRINSGAGDEQFF. The entire variable domain, with the rest obtained from reference TRBV19 and TRBJ2-1, is as follows: DGGITQSPKYLFRKEGQNVTLSCEQNLNHDAMYWYRQDPGQGLRLIYYSQIVNDFQKGDIAEGYSVSREKKESFPLTVTSAQKNPTAFYLCASRINSGAGDEQFFGPGTRLTVL.

The rearrangement uses TRBV28 and TRBJ2-7; 11 bases are a match to TRBD2. Unmatched junction bases numbered 10, after V lost 7 bases and J lost 2 bases. The CDR3 contains 16 residues. Germline CDR1 MDHEN, CDR2 SYDVKM. CDR3 DNA sequence: TGTGCCAGCAAAGAGGCCCAACTAGCGGGAGCCTACGAGCAGTACTTC. This translates into CASKEAQLAGAYEQYF.

The J gene is TRBJ2-2, the V gene TRBV27; TRBD2 is a possible D gene (5 bases). The V gene lost 6 bases and the J gene lost 0 bases, with 14 bases spanning the gap. The CDR3 covers 16 residues. Per germline, CDR1 MNHEY and CDR2 SMNVEV (reference sequence). This chain's CDR3 is CASSPSGITNTGELFF. The CDR3 DNA sequence: TGTGCCAGCAGCCCCTCGGGGATCACGAACACCGGGGAGCTGTTTTTT.

The V and J genes are TRBV10-3 and TRBJ1-3, with a weak D call TRBD1 (5 bases). The V and J ends lost 4 bases and 0 bases respectively, with 16 bases between them. The CDR3 has 17 residues. Germline lookup yields CDR1 ENHRY and CDR2 SYGVKD. CDR3 sequence: CAISAPGNLSSGNTIYF. Written as DNA, the CDR3 is TGTGCCATCAGTGCCCCAGGGAACCTGAGCTCTGGAAACACCATATATTTT.

This clone was detected a few times. The chain is built from TRBV6-5 and TRBJ1-2; a weak D match, TRBD1 (5 bases). The V end lost 8 bases, the J end lost 4 bases, and 17 bases lay between the germline ends. The CDR3 is made up of 14 amino acids. Germline CDR1 is MNHEY and CDR2 is SVGAGI. The DNA for the CDR3 is TGTGCCAGCGGGGCGGTGGACATTGGCTATGGCTACACCTTC. The encoded protein is CASGAVDIGYGYTF.